This T cell receptor (beta chain) is drawn from a study of identical twins. CDR1 is MNHEY and CDR2 is SVGEGT in the germline V gene. The CDR3 consists of 14 residues. The ends were cut back, 2 bases at V and 5 bases at J, with 12 bases in the middle. All of the donors were Caucasians in good health. The cDNA had a unique molecular identifier and a template-switch universal primer site. TCRdb reanalysed the 5' RACE reads using MiXCR and keeps one entry per CDR3 protein. This sample has a few hundred thousand distinct CDR3 sequences, with approximately 10% found just once. The source material was naive T cells sorted from blood. The TCR was taken from a woman aged 45-65 years in good health. The chain combines TRBV6-2 or TRBV6-3 with TRBJ1-1, with D maybe TRBD1 (6 bases). In DNA form, the CDR3 reads TGTGCCAGCAGTTACCGCATCCAGGGGACTGAAGCTTTCTTT. Protein product: CASSYRIQGTEAFF.